This T cell receptor beta chain is drawn from a study of graft-versus-host responses after intestinal transplantation. Study context: All recipients got anti-thymocyte globulin induction, then tacrolimus and steroids for around three years. Regarding the study as a whole: Peak circulating GvH clone levels were associated with early post-transplant HvG declines. Some patients had graft-donor T cell macrochimerism, and their allografts showed high graft-versus-host to host-versus-graft clonal ratios. Recipient marrow harbored GvH clones, some of which surfaced first in ileum or blood.

Unmatched junction bases numbered 12, after V lost 1 base and J lost 2 bases. The CDR3 has 18 amino acids. Germline CDR1 and CDR2: SGHRS and YFSETQ. Comment on this clone: What it binds is unknown.

The protocol was immunoSEQ multiplex PCR, while the TCRdb copy is restricted to in-frame clones and leaves out a portion. Among fewer than 95,000 clones listed, over 90% were seen once. The receptor was isolated from a human donor who was the organ donor for an intestinal transplant. The sequenced sample was unstimulated CD4+ T cells sorted from spleen or lymph node cells, obtained before transplant. The gene calls are TRBV5-1 and TRBJ2-3; 8 bases are shared with TRBD2. CDR3 amino acids: CASSLTLGAGAFTDTQYF. DNA of the CDR3: TGCGCCAGCAGCTTGACACTCGGAGCGGGGGCCTTCACAGATACGCAGTATTTT. The full variable domain, rest sourced from reference TRBV5-1 and TRBJ2-3, is KAGVTQTPRYLIKTRGQQVTLSCSPISGHRSVSWYQQTPGQGLQFLFEYFSETQRNKGNFPGRFSGRQFSNSRSEMNVSTLELGDSALYLCASSLTLGAGAFTDTQYFGPGTRLTVL.